This T cell receptor beta chain derives from a study of cytomegalovirus exposure and HLA in healthy donors. Notes on the study in general: It was confirmed in vitro that a few of the CMV-associated chains were specific for CMV antigens. In a later analysis, productive TCRs from donors in an Asian-associated ancestry cluster reportedly carried fewer N-insertions than the cohort mean.

Of note for this clone: Its cognate antigen is unknown.

This CDR3 has 15 amino acids. Germline lookup yields CDR1 LGHNA and CDR2 YSLEER. The trim removed 6 bases at V and 9 bases at J, leaving 5 bases unmatched. The PCR had 60 Vbeta and 13 Jbeta primers. Measured with immunoSEQ multiplex PCR; TCRdb has only the in-frame clones, and not every one. The sample yields roughly 130,000 clones, roughly 70% seen once. Material: PBMCs. V is TRBV4-3 and J is TRBJ2-1; TRBD2 matches 16 bases. This clonotype was sampled from a woman aged 40 to 55 in good health and CMV-seropositive. This chain's CDR3 is CASRGTSGGVSEQFF. DNA for the CDR3: TGCGCCAGCAGGGGGACTAGCGGGGGGGTGAGTGAGCAGTTCTTC.